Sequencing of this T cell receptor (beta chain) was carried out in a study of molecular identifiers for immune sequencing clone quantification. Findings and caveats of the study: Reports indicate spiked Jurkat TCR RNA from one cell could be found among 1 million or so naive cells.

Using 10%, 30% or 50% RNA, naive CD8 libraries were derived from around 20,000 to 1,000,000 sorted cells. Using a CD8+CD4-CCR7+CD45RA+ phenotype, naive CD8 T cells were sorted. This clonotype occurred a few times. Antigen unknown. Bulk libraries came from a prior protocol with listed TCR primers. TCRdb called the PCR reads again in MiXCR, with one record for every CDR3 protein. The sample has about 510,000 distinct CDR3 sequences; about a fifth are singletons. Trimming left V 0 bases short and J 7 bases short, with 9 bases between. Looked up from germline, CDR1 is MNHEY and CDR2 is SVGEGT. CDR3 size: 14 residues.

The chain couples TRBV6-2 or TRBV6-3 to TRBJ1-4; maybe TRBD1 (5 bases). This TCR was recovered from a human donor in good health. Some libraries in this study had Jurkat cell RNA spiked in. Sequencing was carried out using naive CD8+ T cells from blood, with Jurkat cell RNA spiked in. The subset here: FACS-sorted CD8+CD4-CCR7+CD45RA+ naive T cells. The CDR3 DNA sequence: TGTGCCAGCAGTTACTCCGGGGACGGTGAAAAACTGTTTTTT. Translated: CASSYSGDGEKLFF.